This T cell receptor beta chain was sequenced in a study of regulatory T cells in long-lasting Graves disease. Overall study results and limits: TRBV28 was favored in persistent disease, as were TRBJ1-2 and TRBJ2-5.

Noted time point: newly diagnosed GD, antithyroid drugs for less than 3 months. Following extraction of RNA from PBMCs, that RNA was used to make the TCR library. Doctors identified Graves' disease using the American Thyroid Association guidelines. Peripheral blood, about 10 milliliters of it, was drawn into EDTA tubes. Germline loops: CDR1 MNHEY, CDR2 SVGEGT. This CDR3 has 14 residues. V shed 0 bases and J shed 2 bases, with 6 bases lying between them. Building the TCR beta libraries relied on iRepertoire HTBI primers, and CDR3 regions underwent Arm-PCR. TCRdb itself ran the multiplex PCR reads through MiXCR, one entry per CDR3 protein. The table records 250,000 to 300,000 distinct CDR3 sequences, about 18% of them present only once. The table lists this clonotype with a few counts. The target antigen is unknown. This sample was also put to use in a study of T cells in Graves' hyperthyroidism and ophthalmopathy. As that report states: Using the HTBI primer set, a first-round RT-PCR was run on the TCR CDR3.

This sequence was found in a woman under 40 with Graves disease. The V gene is TRBV6-2 or TRBV6-3, the J gene TRBJ2-3; no definite D call. Specimen: peripheral blood mononuclear cells (PBMCs), collected at new diagnosis, from a patient treated with antithyroid drugs. The CDR3 DNA sequence: TGTGCCAGCAGTTACTCCCGGGTCACAGATACGCAGTATTTT. It translates to CASSYSRVTDTQYF.